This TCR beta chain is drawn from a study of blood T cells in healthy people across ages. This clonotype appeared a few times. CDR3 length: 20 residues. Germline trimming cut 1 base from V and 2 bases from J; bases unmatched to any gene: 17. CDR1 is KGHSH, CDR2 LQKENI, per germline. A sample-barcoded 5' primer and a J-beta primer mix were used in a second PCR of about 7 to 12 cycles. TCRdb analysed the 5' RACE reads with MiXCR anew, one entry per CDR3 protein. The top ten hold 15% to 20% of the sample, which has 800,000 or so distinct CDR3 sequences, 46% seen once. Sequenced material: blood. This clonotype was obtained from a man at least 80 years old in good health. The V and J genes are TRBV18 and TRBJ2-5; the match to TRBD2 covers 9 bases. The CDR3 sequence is CASSPLGSRETSGVQETQYF. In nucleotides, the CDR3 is TGTGCCAGCTCACCACTGGGAAGTCGCGAGACTAGCGGAGTGCAAGAGACCCAGTACTTC.